The 21 T cell receptor beta chains below all came from one sample that was sequenced in a study of blood T cell repertoires in COVID-19. This table comes from immunoSEQ multiplex PCR, and its TCRdb copy is limited to in-frame clones, with some not included. Of roughly 100,000 clones listed, just over 90% are singletons. The sample consisted of peripheral blood. Every receptor here comes from a man over 45 with acute or convalescent COVID-19.

The chain links TRBV5-1 to TRBJ2-5, with a weak D call TRBD1 (5 bases). This CDR3 is 15 amino acids long. V was pared by 3 bases and J by 5 bases, with 17 bases between. CDR1 is SGHRS, CDR2 YFSETQ, per germline. The CDR3 nucleotides are TGCGCCAGCAGCTCACAGGATTCTCGGGTGGAGACCCAGTACTTC. It codes for CASSSQDSRVETQYF.

CDR3 amino acids: CASSPTGQGMHQPQHF. CDR3 nucleotides: TGTGCCAGCAGCCCTACAGGACAGGGAATGCATCAGCCCCAGCATTTT. The rearrangement joins TRBV7-6 to TRBJ1-5, with 8 nucleotides matching TRBD1. V lost 5 bases and J lost 5; bases outside the gene matches: 11. The CDR3 is 16 residues long. Per the germline V gene, CDR1 is SGHVS and CDR2 is FNYEAQ.

The chain joins TRBV9 to TRBJ2-7; D gene ambiguous. Trimming cost V 0 bases and J 7 bases, with 14 bases left between them. This CDR3 contains 14 residues. Germline V gene sequence: CDR1 SGDLS, CDR2 YYNGEE. Here the CDR3 DNA reads TGTGCCAGCAGCGTAGGGGCTATAACCGGAGAGCAGTACTTC. As protein: CASSVGAITGEQYF.

The chain links TRBV7-2 to TRBJ2-7, with TRBD1 as a possible D gene (6 bases). The V and J ends lost 2 bases and 3 bases respectively, with 11 bases between them. CDR1 and CDR2 (germline): SGHTA, FQGNSA. The CDR3 is 14 residues long. The CDR3 nucleotides read TGTGCCAGCAGCTTAAGAGACAGGCGCTACGAGCAGTACTTC. It encodes CASSLRDRRYEQYF. Based on the CDR3 plus reference TRBV7-2 and TRBJ2-7, the full variable domain is GAGVSQSPSNKVTEKGKDVELRCDPISGHTALYWYRQSLGQGLEFLIYFQGNSAPDKSGLPSDRFSAERTGGSVSTLTIQRTQQEDSAVYLCASSLRDRRYEQYFGPGTRLTVT.

V gene TRBV7-9 combines with J gene TRBJ2-5, with TRBD2 identical over 7 bases. This CDR3 spans 18 amino acids. Germline assignment: CDR1 SEHNR and CDR2 FQNEAQ (reference sequence). After removal of 1 base from V and 5 bases from J, the junction contained 16 bases not matched to a gene. CDR3 nucleotide sequence: TGTGCCAGCAGCTTAGGGTCCCTTGCGCTAGCGGCATCGGAGACCCAGTACTTC. This sequence encodes CASSLGSLALAASETQYF.

The genes are TRBV5-6 and TRBJ2-7; TRBD2 agrees at 7 bases. The CDR3 covers 12 residues. V trimming: 4 bases; J trimming: 3 bases; junction bases outside the gene matches: 1. Germline V gene data show CDR1 as SGHDT and CDR2 as YYEEEE. The CDR3 DNA reads TGTGCCAGCAGCCCGGGGGGCTACGAGCAGTACTTC. Its protein product is CASSPGGYEQYF.

This chain joins TRBV12-3 or TRBV12-4 and TRBJ2-1, with a weak D call TRBD2 (6 bases). The CDR3 runs 13 residues. V was trimmed by 7 bases and J by 6 bases, leaving 13 bases between them. The CDR3 bases are TGTGCCAGCACCCTTTTGGGGGGCAATGAGCAGTTCTTC. Encoded protein: CASTLLGGNEQFF.

The DNA of the CDR3 is TGTGCCAGCAGCCCTGTGGGGGGGATCACAGATACGCAGTATTTT. Protein: CASSPVGGITDTQYF. The rearrangement links TRBV7-9 to TRBJ2-3; the match to TRBD2 covers 7 bases. The ends lost 5 bases at V and 2 bases at J; junction bases unmatched: 7. The CDR3 extends over 15 amino acids. Germline assignment: CDR1 SEHNR and CDR2 FQNEAQ (reference sequence).

The chain employs TRBV11-3 and TRBJ2-1, with D tentatively TRBD2 (5 bases). The CDR3 is 15 residues long. V was cut by 1 base and J by 2 bases, with 9 bases left in between. CDR1 is SGHNT and CDR2 is YENEEA in the germline V gene. CDR3 coding DNA: TGTGCCAGCAGCTTAGGCGGGCTAACCTACAATGAGCAGTTCTTC. This encodes CASSLGGLTYNEQFF.

The chain combines TRBV6-2 or TRBV6-3 with TRBJ2-7; 8 bases agree with TRBD2. Trimming at V came to 4 bases and at J to 7 bases, leaving 12 bases not matched to a gene. CDR1 and CDR2 (germline): MNHEY, SVGEGT. The length of the CDR3 is 15 residues. CDR3 DNA sequence: TGTGCCAGCAGTTCCAGACCCACCGGGAGGGTTGAGCAGTACTTC. Its protein product is CASSSRPTGRVEQYF.

Points on this clone: One junction end disagrees with the germline gene, perhaps due to a read error. The sample carries other DNA sequences with the same CDR3. The chain is built from TRBV6-5 and TRBJ1-5; TRBD1 matches at 9 bases. The CDR3 is made up of 15 amino acids. Germline-derived CDR1 and CDR2 are MNHEY and SVGAGI. CDR3 loop: CASRGQGMGNQPQHF. DNA for the CDR3: TGTGCCAGCAGAGGACAGGGGATGGGCAACCAGCCCCAGCATTTT.

This clone has a handful of counts. V gene TRBV5-1 combines with J gene TRBJ2-1; 10 nucleotides line up with TRBD1. After removal of 4 bases from V and 7 bases from J, the junction contained 8 bases not matched to a gene. This CDR3 is built from 15 residues. Germline lookup yields CDR1 SGHRS and CDR2 YFSETQ. Written as DNA, the CDR3 is TGCGCCAGCAGCCCCGACAGGGGGCTGAAAAATGAGCAGTTCTTC. Protein product: CASSPDRGLKNEQFF.

The CDR3 protein is CASSLTGAAMAYGYTF. The CDR3 DNA follows: TGTGCCAGCAGTTTGACAGGGGCCGCGATGGCTTATGGCTACACCTTC. J is TRBJ1-2 and V is TRBV27, with 8 bases aligning to TRBD1. In germline, CDR1 is MNHEY, CDR2 SMNVEV (reference sequence). Germline trimming cut 3 bases from V and 5 bases from J; bases unmatched to any gene: 11. This CDR3 contains 16 residues.

The chain couples TRBV3-1 (or the pseudogene TRBV3-2) to TRBJ2-1; D gene unclear. Germline V CDR1 and CDR2: LGHDT, YNNKEL (reference sequence). Trimming took 5 bases from V and 5 from J, leaving 10 bases between them. The CDR3 length is 13 residues. The CDR3 loop reads CASSVAPNNEQFF. In DNA form, the CDR3 reads TGTGCCAGCAGCGTGGCCCCGAACAATGAGCAGTTCTTC.

This chain links TRBV11-2 with TRBJ2-2; TRBD2 aligns across 9 bases. The germline V gene encodes CDR1 SGHAT and CDR2 FQNNGV. The V segment lost 2 bases and the J segment 7 bases; nucleotides outside the gene matches: 8. The CDR3 consists of 16 residues. The CDR3 nucleotides are TGTGCCAGCAGCTTAAGACTCGCGGGAGGGGGCGGGGAGCTGTTTTTT. Translation gives CASSLRLAGGGGELFF.

The V call is TRBV12-5, the J call TRBJ2-7, with D possibly TRBD2 on 5 matching bases. This CDR3 is 12 amino acids long. Germline CDR1 reads LGHNT; CDR2 reads FRNRAP. Trimming left V 6 bases short and J 5 bases short, with 11 bases between. DNA of the CDR3: TGTGCTAGTGGGTTCTCGGGAAACGAGCAGTACTTC. It specifies CASGFSGNEQYF.

The CDR3 spells CASSPGQAYYEQYF. DNA for the CDR3: TGTGCCAGCTCACCGGGACAGGCATACTACGAGCAGTACTTC. The chain combines TRBV18 with TRBJ2-7; 8 bases are a match to TRBD1. V lost 3 bases and J lost 3; bases outside the gene matches: 4. Per germline, CDR1 KGHSH and CDR2 LQKENI. The CDR3 consists of 14 residues.

This chain uses TRBV21-1 with TRBJ2-1; the table calls TRBD1, which could not be checked here. TRBV21-1 is flagged as a pseudogene. The CDR3 extends over 21 amino acids. The CDR3 here is CASSNLRPGQGLYVVYNEQFF. The CDR3 nucleotides read TGTGCCAGCAGCAACTTAAGACCGGGACAGGGCCTTTATGTTGTCTACAATGAGCAGTTCTTC.

In its sample, this clone was seen a few times. This chain uses TRBV9 with TRBJ1-2, with 8 bases identical to TRBD1. J was trimmed by 4 bases and V by 4 bases; bases with no gene match: 3. Germline V gives CDR1 SGDLS, CDR2 YYNGEE. CDR3 size: 13 residues. In DNA form, the CDR3 reads TGTGCCAGCAGCCCAGGGGGCGGCTATGGCTACACCTTC. Its translation: CASSPGGGYGYTF.

This clone was seen only once. The chain carries TRBV4-1 and TRBJ1-5; 7 positions match TRBD1. The CDR3 length is 18 residues. Looked up from germline, CDR1 is MGHRA and CDR2 is YSYEKL. V lost 4 bases, J lost 0 bases, and 12 bases stayed unmatched. This chain's CDR3 is CASSPGPDRYPSNQPQHF. CDR3 sequence (DNA): TGCGCCAGCAGCCCCGGGCCGGACAGGTACCCTAGCAATCAGCCCCAGCATTTT.

The genes are TRBV27 and TRBJ1-3, with 9 bases identical to TRBD1. The V and J ends lost 10 bases and 5 bases, in that order; junction bases with no gene match: 12. The CDR3 consists of 15 residues. The germline CDR1 and CDR2 sequences are MNHEY and SMNVEV (reference sequence). The CDR3 is CATQAETGGRNTIYF. The CDR3 nucleotides are TGTGCCACCCAAGCCGAGACAGGGGGAAGAAACACCATATATTTT.